What follows are 10 T cell receptor beta chains derived from one specimen sequenced in a study of blood T cell repertoires in COVID-19. The data were produced by immunoSEQ multiplex PCR, yet TCRdb's version contains in-frame clones alone and is incomplete. The table shows roughly 97,000 clones, with less than 95% occurring only once. The sequenced sample consisted of peripheral blood. The receptor set was obtained from a man aged 60-69 years with acute or convalescent COVID-19.

The chain combines TRBV9 with TRBJ1-2; 9 bases match TRBD1. With 4 bases clipped from V and 1 base from J, the junction kept 8 bases outside the gene matches. This CDR3 has 16 amino acids. Per germline, CDR1 SGDLS and CDR2 YYNGEE. The CDR3 bases are TGTGCCAGCAGCCTCAGGACAGGGGCCGTTAACTATGGCTACACCTTC. This gives the protein CASSLRTGAVNYGYTF.

This chain uses TRBV7-9 with TRBJ1-2; no clear D. Germline values: CDR1 SEHNR, CDR2 FQNEAQ (reference sequence). Trimming took 5 bases from V and 6 from J, leaving 16 bases between them. CDR3 length: 14 amino acids. CDR3 in amino acids: CASSQLAGTDGYTF. The CDR3 region has the DNA TGTGCCAGCAGCCAACTGGCGGGCACAGATGGCTACACCTTC.

This rearrangement joins TRBV19 to TRBJ1-2; maybe TRBD1 (6 bases). The CDR3 spans 15 residues. Germline V gene data show CDR1 as LNHDA and CDR2 as SQIVND (reference sequence). Trimming pared 5 bases from V and 7 bases from J, leaving 20 bases between. The CDR3 is CASSAPSGGKGGYTF. The CDR3 DNA reads as TGTGCCAGTAGTGCCCCTTCGGGGGGCAAAGGTGGCTACACCTTC. The whole variable domain, filled in from reference TRBV19 and TRBJ1-2, reads DGGITQSPKYLFRKEGQNVTLSCEQNLNHDAMYWYRQDPGQGLRLIYYSQIVNDFQKGDIAEGYSVSREKKESFPLTVTSAQKNPTAFYLCASSAPSGGKGGYTFGSGTRLTVV.

This clone was counted a few times. The CDR3 reads CASSITGGSAQPQHF. CDR3 in DNA: TGTGCCAGCAGCATCACAGGGGGCTCGGCTCAGCCCCAGCATTTT. J is TRBJ1-5 and V is TRBV5-5, with 9 bases fitting TRBD1. Germline CDR1 reads SGHKS; CDR2 reads YYEKEE (reference sequence). After removal of 4 bases from V and 6 bases from J, the junction contained 8 bases not matched to a gene. This CDR3 has 15 residues.

DNA of the CDR3: TGCGCCAGCAGCGACCAGGGGGGATCCTATGGCTACACCTTC. This encodes CASSDQGGSYGYTF. The chain is built from TRBV5-1 and TRBJ1-2, with TRBD1 matching over 7 bases. Losses at the gene ends were 4 bases for V and 4 bases for J; bases not matched to a gene: 7. The CDR3 totals 14 residues. Germline CDR1 is SGHRS and CDR2 is YFSETQ.

The rearrangement joins TRBV5-1 to TRBJ1-1; TRBD1 aligns across 8 bases. Germline assignment: CDR1 SGHRS and CDR2 YFSETQ. J gave up 1 base and V 6 bases, and 2 bases lay outside the gene matches. CDR3 length: 13 residues. Here the CDR3 reads CASTQGANTEAFF. As DNA, the CDR3 is TGCGCCAGCACTCAGGGGGCGAACACTGAAGCTTTCTTT.

This clone was seen once. V and J are TRBV4-1 and TRBJ2-5, with 12 bases matching TRBD2. The germline V gene encodes CDR1 MGHRA and CDR2 YSYEKL. The CDR3 covers 18 residues. V shed 1 base, J shed 4 bases, and the junction held 10 bases outside the gene matches. CDR3 bases: TGCGCCAGCAGCCAAGGCGCGGGGCTAGCGGGGGGGCCAGAGACCCAGTACTTC. Translation gives CASSQGAGLAGGPETQYF.

A note on this clone: This CDR3 is also generated by other DNA sequences in the sample. The chain couples TRBV11-2 to TRBJ1-1, with a possible D match to TRBD1 (6 bases). The CDR3 sequence is 13 residues long. Germline CDR1 SGHAT, CDR2 FQNNGV. The CDR3 is CASQTGGRTEAFF. CDR3 in DNA: TGTGCTAGCCAGACTGGGGGCCGCACTGAAGCTTTCTTT.

This chain uses TRBV6-5 with TRBJ2-7, with 8 nucleotides matching TRBD1. From germline, CDR1 is MNHEY and CDR2 SVGAGI. Losses at the gene ends were 2 bases for V and 5 bases for J; bases not matched to a gene: 5. The CDR3 is 14 residues long. The CDR3 region is CASSYSQGAHEQYF. As DNA, the CDR3 is TGTGCCAGCAGTTACAGTCAGGGGGCCCACGAGCAGTACTTC.

The chain couples TRBV11-2 to TRBJ2-5; tentative D call: TRBD2 (6 bases). Trimming pared 5 bases from V and 2 bases from J, leaving 12 bases between. CDR3 size: 14 residues. Germline V lookup: CDR1 SGHAT, CDR2 FQNNGV. The chain's CDR3 is CASSKGLKQETQYF. The CDR3 bases are TGTGCCAGCAGCAAGGGACTGAAACAAGAGACCCAGTACTTC.